One sample yielded the 3 T cell receptor beta chains listed below, sequenced in a study of blood T cells in healthy people across ages. It was with a sample-barcoded 5' primer and a J-beta primer mix that a second PCR of about 6 to 12 cycles was run. TCRdb ran MiXCR on the 5' RACE reads and lists one entry per CDR3 protein. The sample has 780,000 or so distinct CDR3 sequences; 56% are singletons. The sequenced sample was blood. These receptors were collected from a man in his forties in good health.

This clonotype was observed a few times. The V call is TRBV20-1, the J call TRBJ2-3; D gene uncertain. There are 14 residues in the CDR3. V was cut by 6 bases and J by 3 bases, with 16 bases left in between. Germline V gene lookup returns CDR1 DFQATT and CDR2 SNEGSKA (reference sequence). CDR3 sequence reads: CSADINKRTDTQYF. In DNA form, the CDR3 reads TGCAGTGCCGACATAAACAAACGTACAGATACGCAGTATTTT.

V usage is TRBV6-1 and J usage is TRBJ2-7, with D unclear. Germline assignment: CDR1 MNHNS and CDR2 SASEGT. CDR3 length: 15 amino acids. V lost 6 bases and J lost 0, with 15 bases in between. CDR3 residues: CASRETGYSSYEQYF. DNA of the CDR3: TGTGCCAGCAGGGAGACTGGGTATAGCTCCTACGAGCAGTACTTC.

This clonotype was seen ten or more times. This chain joins TRBV9 and TRBJ2-2; D uncertain. V shed 0 bases and J shed 5 bases, with 8 bases lying between them. Germline CDR1 reads SGDLS; CDR2 reads YYNGEE. The CDR3 spans 14 residues. This CDR3 reads CASSVGVETGELFF. Written as DNA, the CDR3 is TGTGCCAGCAGCGTAGGAGTGGAAACCGGGGAGCTGTTTTTT. Using reference TRBV9 and TRBJ2-2 for the parts outside the CDR3, the full variable domain is DSGVTQTPKHLITATGQRVTLRCSPRSGDLSVYWYQQSLDQGLQFLIQYYNGEERAKGNILERFSAQQFPDLHSELNLSSLELGDSALYFCASSVGVETGELFFGEGSRLTVL.